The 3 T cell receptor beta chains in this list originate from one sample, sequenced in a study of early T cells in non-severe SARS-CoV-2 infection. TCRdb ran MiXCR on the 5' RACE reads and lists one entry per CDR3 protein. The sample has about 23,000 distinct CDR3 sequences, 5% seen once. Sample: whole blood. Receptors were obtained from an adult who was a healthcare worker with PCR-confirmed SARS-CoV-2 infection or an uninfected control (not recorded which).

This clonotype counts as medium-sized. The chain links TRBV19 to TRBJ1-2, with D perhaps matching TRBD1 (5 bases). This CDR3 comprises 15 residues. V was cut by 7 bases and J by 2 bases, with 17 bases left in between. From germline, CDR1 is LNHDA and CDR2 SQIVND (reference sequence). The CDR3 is CASTRRDGLNYGYTF. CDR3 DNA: TGTGCCAGTACTCGCCGGGACGGTTTAAACTATGGCTACACCTTC. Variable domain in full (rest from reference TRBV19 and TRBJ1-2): DGGITQSPKYLFRKEGQNVTLSCEQNLNHDAMYWYRQDPGQGLRLIYYSQIVNDFQKGDIAEGYSVSREKKESFPLTVTSAQKNPTAFYLCASTRRDGLNYGYTFGSGTRLTVV.

Here the CDR3 reads CAWRDRSEAFF. As DNA, the CDR3 is TGTGCCTGGAGGGACAGGTCTGAAGCTTTCTTT. This chain uses TRBV30 with TRBJ1-1; 7 bases are shared with TRBD1. J was trimmed by 6 bases and V by 3 bases; bases with no gene match: 1. Germline CDR1 is GTSNPN and CDR2 is SVGIG (reference sequence). The CDR3 totals 11 residues.

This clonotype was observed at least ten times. The CDR3 is CATSPGQGYQPQHF. In DNA, the CDR3 is TGTGCCACCAGTCCGGGACAGGGCTATCAGCCCCAGCATTTT. This chain uses TRBV24-1 with TRBJ1-5, with 9 bases that match TRBD1. This CDR3 region has 14 residues. The trim removed 6 bases at V and 5 bases at J, leaving 4 bases unmatched. The germline CDR1 and CDR2 sequences are KGHDR and SFDVKD.